The 13 T cell receptor beta chains below come from one sample, sequenced in a study of blood T cell repertoires in COVID-19. Assay used: immunoSEQ multiplex PCR; TCRdb lists only in-frame clones, some missing. The repertoire holds about 94,000 clones, with under 90% as singletons. Sample: peripheral blood. The origin of the receptors is a human donor in a cohort sampled during active COVID-19.

The chain joins TRBV20-1 to TRBJ1-1; D ambiguous. Germline V gene sequence: CDR1 DFQATT, CDR2 SNEGSKA (reference sequence). Trimming pared 5 bases from V and 6 bases from J, leaving 10 bases between. The CDR3 spans 11 residues. In DNA form, the CDR3 reads TGCAGTGCTCTCGGCGGCGCTGAAGCTTTCTTT. This gives the protein CSALGGAEAFF.

The gene calls are TRBV6-1 and TRBJ1-2; 9 nucleotides match TRBD1. The germline V gene encodes CDR1 MNHNS and CDR2 SASEGT. The length of the CDR3 is 14 residues. Trimming cost V 2 bases and J 8 bases; bases outside gene matches: 6. CDR3 amino acids: CASSENWDRDGYTF. The CDR3 DNA sequence: TGTGCCAGCAGTGAAAATTGGGACAGGGACGGCTACACCTTC.

This clone was counted between two and nine times. The rearrangement uses TRBV5-1 and TRBJ1-2; tentative D call: TRBD1 (5 bases). V was trimmed by 4 bases and J by 2 bases, leaving 9 bases between them. The CDR3 sequence is 13 residues long. Germline CDR1 SGHRS, CDR2 YFSETQ. The CDR3 spells CASSPTVNYGYTF. The DNA for the CDR3 is TGCGCCAGCAGCCCGACAGTCAACTATGGCTACACCTTC.

The CDR3 DNA is TGTGCCAGCAGTCCAGGCACCGGGGAGCTGTTTTTT. Residues: CASSPGTGELFF. The chain carries TRBV12-3 or TRBV12-4 and TRBJ2-2, with D hard to call. The CDR3 has 12 residues. Trimming removed 5 bases from V and 4 bases from J, with 5 bases in between.

The chain joins TRBV18 to TRBJ2-3; 8 bases align to TRBD2. The V gene's germline CDR1 is KGHSH and CDR2 LQKENI. The junction had 2 bases not matched to a gene; V was cut back by 2 bases and J by 1 base. The length of the CDR3 is 15 residues. CDR3 protein: CASSPGLAGTDTQYF. CDR3 nucleotide sequence: TGTGCCAGCTCACCAGGACTAGCCGGCACAGATACGCAGTATTTT. The full variable domain, its missing parts supplied by reference TRBV18 and TRBJ2-3, is NAGVMQNPRHLVRRRGQEARLRCSPMKGHSHVYWYRQLPEEGLKFMVYLQKENIIDESGMPKERFSAEFPKEGPSILRIQQVVRGDSAAYFCASSPGLAGTDTQYFGPGTRLTVL.

This chain uses TRBV5-6 with TRBJ2-7; D might be TRBD2 (6 bases). Trimming cost V 0 bases and J 7 bases, with 14 bases left between them. CDR1 is SGHDT, CDR2 YYEEEE, per germline. The length of the CDR3 is 14 residues. The CDR3 DNA sequence: TGTGCCAGCAGCTTGGGGCTCCTGGCGGGGGAGCAGTACTTC. Protein product: CASSLGLLAGEQYF.

This chain links TRBV15 with TRBJ2-5; TRBD1 matches 11 bases. CDR1 is LNHNV and CDR2 is YYDKDF in the germline V gene (reference sequence). This CDR3 is 15 amino acids long. The J segment lost 3 bases and the V segment lost 1 base, leaving 1 base of the junction unmatched. CDR3: CATSRGDRGEETQYF. The CDR3 DNA sequence: TGTGCCACCAGCAGAGGGGACAGGGGGGAAGAGACCCAGTACTTC.

This clone was picked up a small number of times. This chain links TRBV5-4 with TRBJ1-2; no clear D gene. This CDR3 region has 14 residues. Deletions cut 1 base from V and 0 bases from J, with 7 bases between. Germline V gene data show CDR1 as SGHNT and CDR2 as YYREEE (reference sequence). The CDR3, as DNA: TGTGCCAGCAGCTTGAAAGAGTCTAACTATGGCTACACCTTC. This sequence encodes CASSLKESNYGYTF.

V is TRBV7-2 and J is TRBJ2-1; no clear D gene. Deletions cut 4 bases from V and 6 bases from J, with 7 bases between. Germline CDR1 reads SGHTA; CDR2 reads FQGNSA. The CDR3 length is 12 residues. The CDR3 region is CASSSYTNEQFF. CDR3 DNA: TGTGCCAGCAGCTCGTACACCAATGAGCAGTTCTTC.

V gene TRBV11-2 combines with J gene TRBJ1-5; D perhaps matches TRBD1 (5 bases). Germline assignment: CDR1 SGHAT and CDR2 FQNNGV. The CDR3 loop spans 15 amino acids. Trimming removed 8 bases from V and 0 bases from J, with 14 bases in between. CDR3 DNA: TGTGCCAGCCCCCGACAGCCTTATAGCAATCAGCCCCAGCATTTT. This codes for CASPRQPYSNQPQHF. Looking up the rest from reference TRBV11-2 and TRBJ1-5 gives the full variable domain: EAGVAQSPRYKIIEKRQSVAFWCNPISGHATLYWYQQILGQGPKLLIQFQNNGVVDDSQLPKDRFSAERLKGVDSTLKIQPAKLEDSAVYLCASPRQPYSNQPQHFGDGTRLSIL.

This chain links TRBV18 with TRBJ2-2; D may be TRBD2 (6 bases). From germline, CDR1 is KGHSH and CDR2 LQKENI. The V gene lost 5 bases and the J gene lost 2 bases, with 9 bases spanning the gap. This CDR3 is built from 14 residues. CDR3 in DNA: TGTGCCAGCTCAGGAGGGATTAACACCGGGGAGCTGTTTTTT. Its protein product is CASSGGINTGELFF. The variable domain in full, completed from reference TRBV18 and TRBJ2-2, reads NAGVMQNPRHLVRRRGQEARLRCSPMKGHSHVYWYRQLPEEGLKFMVYLQKENIIDESGMPKERFSAEFPKEGPSILRIQQVVRGDSAAYFCASSGGINTGELFFGEGSRLTVL.

The sample holds a few counts of this clone. The chain joins TRBV30 to TRBJ2-1; 9 bases fit TRBD2. Germline CDR1 reads GTSNPN; CDR2 reads SVGIG (reference sequence). The V and J ends lost 5 bases and 2 bases, in that order; junction bases with no gene match: 16. CDR3 length: 18 residues. Written as DNA, the CDR3 is TGTGCCTGGCTCGGGGGGCGGGAGGGCCAGGTTGCCTACAATGAGCAGTTCTTC. Protein product: CAWLGGREGQVAYNEQFF. Together with reference TRBV30 and TRBJ2-1, the CDR3 gives the full variable domain: SQTIHQWPATLVQPVGSPLSLECTVEGTSNPNLYWYRQAAGRGLQLLFYSVGIGQISSEVPQNLSASRPQDRQFILSSKKLLLSDSGFYLCAWLGGREGQVAYNEQFFGPGTRLTVL.

The chain carries TRBV30 and TRBJ1-6; 7 bases match TRBD1. From germline, CDR1 is GTSNPN and CDR2 SVGIG (reference sequence). J gave up 14 bases and V 5 bases, and 12 bases lay outside the gene matches. This CDR3 region has 13 residues. The CDR3 here is CAWLGQRERALHF. The CDR3 coding sequence is TGTGCCTGGCTGGGACAGCGGGAGAGGGCCCTCCACTTT. Based on the CDR3 plus reference TRBV30 and TRBJ1-6, the full variable domain is SQTIHQWPATLVQPVGSPLSLECTVEGTSNPNLYWYRQAAGRGLQLLFYSVGIGQISSEVPQNLSASRPQDRQFILSSKKLLLSDSGFYLCAWLGQRERALHFGNGTRLTVT.